The clone carrying this T cell receptor beta chain was detected ten times or more. Its antigen is as yet unknown. Germline V gene lookup returns CDR1 SQVTM and CDR2 ANQGSEA. Trimming took 2 bases from V and 3 from J, leaving 8 bases between them. This CDR3 comprises 13 residues. The sample is drawn from a study of T cells in Graves' hyperthyroidism and ophthalmopathy. Study-level points and caveats: Researchers report that a 13 V-J model separated ophthalmopathy from stable hyperthyroidism. Prediction of ophthalmopathy progression came a median around 6.5 months pre-onset.

Patients showing uncontrolled infection, other autoimmune disease, pregnancy or lactation were ineligible. Any symptoms of ophthalmopathy came after the first hyperthyroidism diagnosis, from which the blood sample dates. RNA transcripts gave rise to amplified TCR beta CDR3 regions. The TCR CDR3 was amplified in a first-round RT-PCR using the HTBI primer set. TCRdb re-derived calls from the multiplex PCR reads in MiXCR, one entry per CDR3 protein. The top ten clones hold around 35% of a sample with under 450,000 distinct CDR3 sequences, about a sixth of them seen once. The clonotype was recovered from a woman in her twenties or thirties with Graves' hyperthyroidism that later progressed to Graves' ophthalmopathy. The sample was blood. The rearrangement joins TRBV29-1 to TRBJ2-1; no definite D call. CDR3 nucleotide sequence: TGCAGCGTTGAATCGCTCGACTACAATGAGCAGTTCTTC. This sequence encodes CSVESLDYNEQFF.